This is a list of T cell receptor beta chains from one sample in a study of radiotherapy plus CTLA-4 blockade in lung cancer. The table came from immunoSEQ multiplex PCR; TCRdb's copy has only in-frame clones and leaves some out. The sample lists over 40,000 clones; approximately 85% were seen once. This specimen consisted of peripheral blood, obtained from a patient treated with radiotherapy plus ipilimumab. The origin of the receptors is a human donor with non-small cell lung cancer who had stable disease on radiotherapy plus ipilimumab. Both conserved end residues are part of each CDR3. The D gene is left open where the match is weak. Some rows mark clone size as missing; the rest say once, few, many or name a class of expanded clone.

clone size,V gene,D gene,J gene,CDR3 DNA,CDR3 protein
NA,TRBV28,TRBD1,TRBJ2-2,TGTGCCAGCAGTTTAGACTCGACAGGGGTCACCGGGGAGCTGTTTTTT,CASSLDSTGVTGELFF
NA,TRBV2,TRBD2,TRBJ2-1,TGTGCCAGCTCGGGGACTAGCGGGAGTATTCACTATAATGAGCAGTTCTTC,CASSGTSGSIHYNEQFF
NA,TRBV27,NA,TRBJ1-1,TGTGCCAGCAGTCTCCGGGTCCGAACTACGGCTTTCTTT,CASSLRVRTTAFF
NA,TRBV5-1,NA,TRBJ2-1,TGCGCCAGCAGCCCTCGACTCCACTCAGACGCTGAGCAGTTCTTC,CASSPRLHSDAEQFF
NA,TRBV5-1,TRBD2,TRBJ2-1,TGCGCCAGCAGCTTACGGACTAGCGGGAGCGATGAGCAGTTCTTC,CASSLRTSGSDEQFF
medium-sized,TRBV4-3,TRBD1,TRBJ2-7,TGCGCCAGCAGCCAAGCCCTAGGACAGGGATCCTACGAGCAGTACTTC,CASSQALGQGSYEQYF
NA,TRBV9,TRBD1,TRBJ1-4,TGTGCCAGCAGCGGAAATACAGGGGTTAATGAAAAACTGTTTTTT,CASSGNTGVNEKLFF
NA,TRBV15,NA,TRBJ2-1,TGTGCCACCAGCAGAGATAGGGGAATTACTGAGCAGTTCTTC,CATSRDRGITEQFF
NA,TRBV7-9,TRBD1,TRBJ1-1,TGTGCCAGCAGCCAGAATTTGCGACAGGGGATTACTGAAGCTTTCTTT,CASSQNLRQGITEAFF
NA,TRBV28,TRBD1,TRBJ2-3,TGTGCCAGCAGTAACCGGGACAGTGGCACAGATACGCAGTATTTT,CASSNRDSGTDTQYF
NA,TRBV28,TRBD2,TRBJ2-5,TGTGCCAGCAGTTTCACTAGCGGGATAGAGACCCAGTACTTC,CASSFTSGIETQYF
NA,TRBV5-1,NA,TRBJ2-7,TGCGCCAGCAGCTTGTATCGGGTCGAGCAGTACTTC,CASSLYRVEQYF
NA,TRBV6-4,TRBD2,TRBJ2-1,TGTGCCAGCAGTGACCAGACTAGCGGGAGCGATGAGCAGTTCTTC,CASSDQTSGSDEQFF
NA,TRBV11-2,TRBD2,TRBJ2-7,TGTGCCAGCAGCTTAGTAGTTGGGACTAGCGGTTACGAGCAGTACTTC,CASSLVVGTSGYEQYF
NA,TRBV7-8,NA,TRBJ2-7,TGTGCCAGCAGCCCCCGGACAGAAGCGAGCTACGAGCAGTACTTC,CASSPRTEASYEQYF
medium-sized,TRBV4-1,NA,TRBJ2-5,TGCGCCAGCAGCCAAGGCTGGGGGGGGCAGGCCAGGGGGACCCAGTACTTC,CASSQGWGGQARGTQYF
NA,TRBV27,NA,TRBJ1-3,TGTGCCAGCAGTTTATCGATTAGCAGTGCTGGAAACACCATATATTTT,CASSLSISSAGNTIYF
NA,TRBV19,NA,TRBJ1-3,TGTGCCAGTAGTATAGACCGCTCTGGAAACACCATATATTTT,CASSIDRSGNTIYF
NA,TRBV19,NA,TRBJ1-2,TGTGCCAGTAGTGTCCTACAGAGTAACTATGGCTACACCTTC,CASSVLQSNYGYTF
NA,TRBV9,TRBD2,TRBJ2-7,TGTGCCAGCAGCGGACGACTAGCGGGAGGGCACCCGATTTTTGGGGAAGAGCAGTACTTC,CASSGRLAGGHPIFGEEQYF
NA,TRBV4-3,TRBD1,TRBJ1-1,TGCGCCAGCAGCCAAGGGGGGACAGGGAACACTGAAGCTTTCTTT,CASSQGGTGNTEAFF
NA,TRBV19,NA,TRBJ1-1,TGTGCCAGTTGTCAGAACACTGAAGCTTTCTTT,CASCQNTEAFF
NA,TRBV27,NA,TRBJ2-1,TGTGCCAGCAGTGCCGGGACTTACTCCTACAATGAGCAGTTCTTC,CASSAGTYSYNEQFF
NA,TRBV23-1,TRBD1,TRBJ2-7,TGCGCCAGCAGTCAACCAAATTACAGGGGGGACTACGAGCAGTACTTC,CASSQPNYRGDYEQYF
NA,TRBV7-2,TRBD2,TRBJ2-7,TGTGCCAGCAGACCCTACCGGGACTATCCCTACGAGCAGTACTTC,CASRPYRDYPYEQYF
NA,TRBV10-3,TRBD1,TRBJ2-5,TGTGCCATCAGTGAGTCCAGCCTAGGGGGCGGAGAGACCCAGTACTTC,CAISESSLGGGETQYF
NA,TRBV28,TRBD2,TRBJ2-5,TGTGCCAGCAGTAGATCTAGCGGGAGGGCCTGGGAGACCCAGTACTTC,CASSRSSGRAWETQYF
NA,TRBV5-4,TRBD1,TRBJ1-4,TGTGCCAGCAGCTCTGACAGGGGTGGTAATGAAAAACTGTTTTTT,CASSSDRGGNEKLFF
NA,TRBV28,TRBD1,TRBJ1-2,TGTGCCAGCACCGGGACAGGGAATTCCTATGGCTACACCTTC,CASTGTGNSYGYTF
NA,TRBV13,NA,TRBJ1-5,TGTGCCAGCAGCTTAGGCAGGGGAGGCAATCAGCCCCAGCATTTT,CASSLGRGGNQPQHF
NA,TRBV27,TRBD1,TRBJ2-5,TGTGCCAGCAGTGCCTATCTGGCAGGGGGAGAGCAGTACTTC,CASSAYLAGGEQYF
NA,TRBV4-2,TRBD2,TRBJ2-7,TGTGCCAGCAGCCAAGTAGTCGTGGCTAGCGGGAGTGAGCAGTACTTC,CASSQVVVASGSEQYF
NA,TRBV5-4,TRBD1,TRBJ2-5,TGTGCCAGCAGTCGTACAGGGGTGGTCCAAGAGACCCAGTACTTC,CASSRTGVVQETQYF
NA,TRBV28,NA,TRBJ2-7,TGTGCCAGCAGTTTACAGGGATTCGAGCAGTACTTC,CASSLQGFEQYF
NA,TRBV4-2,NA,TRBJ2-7,TGTGCCAGCAGCCAAGATCCCCCTTCGGTCCTTTACGAGCAGTACTTC,CASSQDPPSVLYEQYF
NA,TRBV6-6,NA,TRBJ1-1,TGTGCCAGCAGTTATCTTTCAGACACTGAAGCTTTCTTT,CASSYLSDTEAFF
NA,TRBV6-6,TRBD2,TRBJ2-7,TGTGCCAGCAGGGTAAACCGTAGCGGGAGGCAATACGAGCAGTACTTC,CASRVNRSGRQYEQYF
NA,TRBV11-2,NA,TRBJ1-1,TGTGCCAGCAGCCTCATTGACAGGAGCACTGAAGCTTTCTTT,CASSLIDRSTEAFF
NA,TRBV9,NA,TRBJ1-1,NA,CASSVVGFGTAPFF
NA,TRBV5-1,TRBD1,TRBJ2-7,TGCGCCAGCAGCTTGGGGGACAGCCTCTACGAGCAGTACTTC,CASSLGDSLYEQYF
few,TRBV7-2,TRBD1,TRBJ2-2,TGTGCCAGCAGCTCCCGTACAGGGGGCAGGAACACCGGGGAGCTGTTTTTT,CASSSRTGGRNTGELFF
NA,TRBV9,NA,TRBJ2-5,TGTGCCAGCAGTGATAACGGTAGGAGAAACCAAGAGACCCAGTACTTC,CASSDNGRRNQETQYF
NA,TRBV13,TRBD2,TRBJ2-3,TGTGCCAGCAGCTTCGGGGGGGAGCCCTCCCGCACAGATACGCAGTATTTT,CASSFGGEPSRTDTQYF
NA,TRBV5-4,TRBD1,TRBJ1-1,TGTGCCAGCAGCGGAAGGACAGGGCCCAACACTGAAGCTTTCTTT,CASSGRTGPNTEAFF
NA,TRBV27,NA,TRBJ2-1,TGTGCCAGCAGCGATTCGACTAGTCCGTCCTACAATGAGCAGTTCTTC,CASSDSTSPSYNEQFF